A selection of T cell receptor beta chains follows, all from one sample in a study of blood T cell repertoires in COVID-19. Using immunoSEQ multiplex PCR, the repertoire was profiled, and TCRdb retains in-frame clones only, with some absent. The sample has 250,000 to 300,000 clones; roughly 80% are singletons. The sequenced material came from PBMCs or T cells enriched from blood (not recorded which). These TCRs come from a man between 35 and 55 years old who had been exposed to COVID-19. CDR3s include the opening cysteine and the closing phenylalanine or tryptophan. D genes are given only for firm matches. Expanded clones get a size class; other rows say once, few or many, or leave the size out.

d_call clone_size cdr3_length j_call v_call cdr3_nt cdr3_aa
. . 17 TRBJ1-2 TRBV4-1 TGCGCCAGCAGCCAAGCCAGGGGAACTGGAGCTAACTATGGCTACACCTTC CASSQARGTGANYGYTF
TRBD2 . 15 TRBJ2-7 TRBV30 TGTGCCTGGGCTCCCGGACTAGCGGGAGTATCCGAGCAGTACTTC CAWAPGLAGVSEQYF
. . 17 TRBJ2-7 TRBV7-9 TGTGCCAGCAGCACAGGGTCTCGCTTTACCTTATCCTACGAGCAGTACTTC CASSTGSRFTLSYEQYF
TRBD1 few 16 TRBJ2-2 TRBV25-1 TGTGCCAGCAGTGCCCGGACAGGGATAGGCACCGGGGAGCTGTTTTTT CASSARTGIGTGELFF
. . 15 TRBJ1-5 TRBV30 TGTGCCTGGAGAAAACCAATCCGGAGCAATCAGCCCCAGCATTTT CAWRKPIRSNQPQHF
. . 14 TRBJ1-2 TRBV9 TGTGCCAGCAGCCCTCCCGACAGGAACTATGGCTACACCTTC CASSPPDRNYGYTF
. . 14 TRBJ2-1 TRBV4-2 TGTGCCAGCAGCCAAGATGAGGCCCCCAATGAGCAGTTCTTC CASSQDEAPNEQFF
. . 13 TRBJ2-2 TRBV11-3 TGTGCCAGCAGCTCACGGGAAGGAGGGGAGCTGTTTTTT CASSSREGGELFF
. . 15 TRBJ2-6 TRBV7-6 TGTGCCAGCAGCCATCGGGAGTCTGGGGCCAACGTCCTGACTTTC CASSHRESGANVLTF
. . 13 TRBJ1-1 TRBV2 TGTGCCAGCAGTGACGGCAGGGCCACTGAAGCTTTCTTT CASSDGRATEAFF
. . 15 TRBJ2-3 TRBV7-9 TGTGCCAGCCCCCGGCCCCCGAGGTACGGGGATACGCAGTATTTT CASPRPPRYGDTQYF